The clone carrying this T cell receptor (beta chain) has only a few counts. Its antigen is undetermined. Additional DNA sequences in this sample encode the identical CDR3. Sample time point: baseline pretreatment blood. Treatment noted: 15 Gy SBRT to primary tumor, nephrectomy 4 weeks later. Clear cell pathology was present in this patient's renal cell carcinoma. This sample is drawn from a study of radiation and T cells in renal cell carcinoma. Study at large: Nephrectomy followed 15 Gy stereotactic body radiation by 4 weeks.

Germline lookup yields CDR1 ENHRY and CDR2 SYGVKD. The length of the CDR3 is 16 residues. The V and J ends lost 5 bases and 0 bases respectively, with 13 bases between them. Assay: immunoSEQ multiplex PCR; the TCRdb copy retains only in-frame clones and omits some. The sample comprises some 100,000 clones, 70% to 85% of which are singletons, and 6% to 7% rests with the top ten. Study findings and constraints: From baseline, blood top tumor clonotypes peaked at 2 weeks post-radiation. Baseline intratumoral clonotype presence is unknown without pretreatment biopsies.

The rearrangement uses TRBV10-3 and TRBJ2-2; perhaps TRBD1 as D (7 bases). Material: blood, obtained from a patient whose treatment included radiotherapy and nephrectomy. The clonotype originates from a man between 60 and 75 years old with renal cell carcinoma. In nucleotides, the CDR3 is TGTGCCATCAGTAGAGGCGGGACAGCGAACACCGGGGAGCTGTTTTTT. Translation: CAISRGGTANTGELFF.